This passage covers 21 T cell receptor beta chains from one sample sequenced in a study of control samples from healthy donors and cancer patients. TCRdb's copy holds only in-frame clones and misses some; the assay was immunoSEQ multiplex PCR. The data show some 82,000 clones, with around 87% seen just once and 20% to 25% held by the top ten. Sample: blood. Every receptor here comes from a man between 45 and 60 years old in good health.

V is TRBV18 and J is TRBJ1-1, with TRBD1 as a possible D gene (5 bases). This CDR3 comprises 14 residues. Germline V gene data show CDR1 as KGHSH and CDR2 as LQKENI. Trimming shortened V by 2 bases and J by 4 bases, and 11 bases separated the two germline ends. CDR3 residues: CASSPGGVFTEAFF. In DNA, the CDR3 is TGTGCCAGCTCACCAGGGGGGGTCTTCACTGAAGCTTTCTTT.

This clone was recorded once. V usage is TRBV11-2 and J usage is TRBJ2-7, with TRBD2 identical over 15 bases. This CDR3 comprises 17 residues. The germline V gene encodes CDR1 SGHAT and CDR2 FQNNGV. J gave up 1 base and V 5 bases, and 6 bases lay outside the gene matches. The CDR3 DNA sequence: TGTGCCAGCAGCGGACTAGCGGGAGGGCGCCTTTCCTACGAGCAGTACTTC. This sequence encodes CASSGLAGGRLSYEQYF. The full variable domain, completed using reference TRBV11-2 and TRBJ2-7, is EAGVAQSPRYKIIEKRQSVAFWCNPISGHATLYWYQQILGQGPKLLIQFQNNGVVDDSQLPKDRFSAERLKGVDSTLKIQPAKLEDSAVYLCASSGLAGGRLSYEQYFGPGTRLTVT.

The chain recombines TRBV5-1 with TRBJ2-1, with TRBD2 matching over 10 bases. The germline V gene encodes CDR1 SGHRS and CDR2 YFSETQ. J was trimmed by 8 bases and V by 0 bases; bases with no gene match: 5. There are 15 residues in the CDR3. The CDR3 loop reads CASSLASGSYDEQFF. The CDR3, as DNA: TGCGCCAGCAGCTTGGCTAGCGGGAGTTATGATGAGCAGTTCTTC.

The chain carries TRBV15 and TRBJ2-2; D not certain. Trimming left V 2 bases short and J 4 bases short, with 14 bases between. Germline CDR1 and CDR2: LNHNV and YYDKDF (reference sequence). The CDR3 is 16 amino acids. The CDR3, as DNA: TGTGCCACCAGCAGATTTCCCATGGTTGGCACCGGGGAGCTGTTTTTT. Protein sequence: CATSRFPMVGTGELFF.

The chain uses TRBV11-3 and TRBJ1-3, with 7 bases lining up with TRBD1. This CDR3 has 16 amino acids. The germline CDR1 and CDR2 sequences are SGHNT and YENEEA. Trimming cost V 5 bases and J 3 bases; bases outside gene matches: 10. The CDR3 reads CASSKRTRDSGNTIYF. The CDR3 region has the DNA TGTGCCAGCAGCAAACGGACCCGGGACAGTGGAAACACCATATATTTT. The variable domain in full, with the rest retrieved from reference TRBV11-3 and TRBJ1-3, is EAGVVQSPRYKIIEKKQPVAFWCNPISGHNTLYWYLQNLGQGPELLIRYENEEAVDDSQLPKDRFSAERLKGVDSTLKIQPAELGDSAVYLCASSKRTRDSGNTIYFGEGSWLTVV.

The gene calls are TRBV5-1 and TRBJ2-3; 13 bases are shared with TRBD2. CDR3 length: 16 amino acids. Per germline, CDR1 SGHRS and CDR2 YFSETQ. V shed 0 bases, J shed 5 bases, and the junction held 3 bases outside the gene matches. This CDR3 reads CASSLELAGGKDTQYF. As DNA, the CDR3 is TGCGCCAGCAGCTTGGAACTAGCGGGGGGGAAAGATACGCAGTATTTT.

V usage is TRBV11-3 and J usage is TRBJ2-2; 11 bases match TRBD2. The V gene end was trimmed by 0 bases and the J gene end by 8 bases; junction bases not matched to a gene: 5. The germline V gene encodes CDR1 SGHNT and CDR2 YENEEA. The CDR3 loop spans 16 amino acids. The CDR3, as DNA: TGTGCCAGCAGCTTAGATGGGACTAGCGGCCGGGGGGAGCTGTTTTTT. Translating it yields CASSLDGTSGRGELFF.

This clone appeared once. The rearrangement joins TRBV7-5 to TRBJ1-1; TRBD1, as called in the table, went unchecked against the DNA. TRBV7-5 is classified as a pseudogene. This CDR3 has 12 amino acids. The CDR3: CARSLSRGKTFF. The CDR3 DNA sequence: TGTGCCAGAAGCTTGTCCAGGGGTAAAACTTTCTTT.

This chain links TRBV4-3 with TRBJ1-2; D remains unclear. The CDR3 runs 16 residues. Germline V gene data show CDR1 as LGHNA and CDR2 as YSLEER. Trimming removed 0 bases from V and 4 bases from J, with 15 bases in between. The CDR3 region has the DNA TGCGCCAGCAGCCAAGATCTGAACAGCTTCATCTATGGCTACACCTTC. Residues: CASSQDLNSFIYGYTF.

The genes are TRBV9 and TRBJ1-1; TRBD1 agrees at 10 bases. V was pared by 1 base and J by 3 bases, with 12 bases of the junction left unmatched. The CDR3 covers 18 residues. The V gene's germline CDR1 is SGDLS and CDR2 YYNGEE. CDR3 nucleotides: TGTGCCAGCAGCGTAAACCGGGACAGGGGAAACCGCGACACTGAAGCTTTCTTT. Translating gives CASSVNRDRGNRDTEAFF.

This clone came up a few times. The CDR3 sequence is CASSQVSSTDTQYF. In DNA, the CDR3 is TGTGCCAGCAGCCAAGTTAGTAGCACAGATACGCAGTATTTT. J is TRBJ2-3 and V is TRBV3-1 (or the pseudogene TRBV3-2); D not certain. The CDR3 has 14 amino acids. Germline V lookup: CDR1 LGHDT, CDR2 YNNKEL (reference sequence). Trimming took off 1 base at V and 0 bases at J, with 5 bases between the two ends.

This clone was found once. The chain recombines TRBV10-3 with TRBJ2-7, with no clear D. Germline V gene sequence: CDR1 ENHRY, CDR2 SYGVKD. Trimming shortened V by 8 bases and J by 0 bases, and 11 bases separated the two germline ends. The CDR3 is made up of 13 amino acids. CDR3 in DNA: TGTGCCATCGGGGATCATAGCTCCTACGAGCAGTACTTC. Amino acids: CAIGDHSSYEQYF.

This chain joins TRBV19 and TRBJ1-1; weak D call: TRBD1 (5 bases). Germline loops: CDR1 LNHDA, CDR2 SQIVND (reference sequence). The CDR3 covers 16 residues. Trimming removed 6 bases from V and 3 bases from J, with 20 bases in between. CDR3 sequence: CASRTTYGGTDTEAFF. For the CDR3, the DNA is TGTGCCAGTAGAACCACTTATGGGGGGACGGACACTGAAGCTTTCTTT.

The rearrangement joins TRBV14 to TRBJ2-5; 7 positions agree with TRBD1. J gave up 1 base and V 4 bases, and 6 bases lay outside the gene matches. This CDR3 has 15 amino acids. From germline, CDR1 is SGHDN and CDR2 FVKESK. The CDR3 loop is CASSPYRGPQETQYF. In DNA form, the CDR3 reads TGTGCCAGCAGCCCTTACAGGGGACCCCAAGAGACCCAGTACTTC. The full variable domain, with the rest looked up from reference TRBV14 and TRBJ2-5, is EAGVTQFPSHSVIEKGQTVTLRCDPISGHDNLYWYRRVMGKEIKFLLHFVKESKQDESGMPNNRFLAERTGGTYSTLKVQPAELEDSGVYFCASSPYRGPQETQYFGPGTRLLVL.

The chain is built from TRBV6-4 and TRBJ2-3; D call uncertain. V shed 6 bases and J shed 2 bases, with 9 bases lying between them. Germline assignment: CDR1 MRHNA and CDR2 SNTAGT. The CDR3 extends over 13 amino acids. In nucleotides, the CDR3 is TGTGCCAGCAGCCTGGACCTCACAGATACGCAGTATTTT. It codes for CASSLDLTDTQYF.

CDR3 sequence reads: CASSSPPGVENTEAFF. Written as DNA, the CDR3 is TGTGCCAGCAGTTCCCCCCCGGGAGTGGAGAACACTGAAGCTTTCTTT. The chain uses TRBV6-6 and TRBJ1-1, with D unresolved. CDR3 size: 16 residues. Per germline, CDR1 MNHNY and CDR2 SVGAGI (reference sequence). Between the trimmed V and J ends, which lost 4 bases and 1 base, there was a span of 16 bases.

This chain links TRBV4-2 with TRBJ1-2; D might be TRBD1 (5 bases). The CDR3 extends over 15 amino acids. CDR1 and CDR2 from the germline V gene are LGHNA and YNFKEQ. Trimming cost V 1 base and J 4 bases, with 13 bases left between them. CDR3 in DNA: TGTGCCAGCAGCCAAGGGGCAGGGTATGTCTATGGCTACACCTTC. Translating gives CASSQGAGYVYGYTF.

V and J are TRBV7-2 and TRBJ2-3, with D maybe TRBD2 (5 bases). Trimming pared 2 bases from V and 6 bases from J, leaving 6 bases between. CDR3 length: 12 amino acids. Germline CDR1 is SGHTA and CDR2 is FQGNSA. Here the CDR3 reads CASSLWRDTQYF. The CDR3 nucleotides read TGTGCCAGCAGCTTATGGAGGGATACGCAGTATTTT.

In this sample, this clone turned up once. V is TRBV29-1 and J is TRBJ1-2; D uncertain. Trimming cost V 1 base and J 8 bases, with 11 bases left between them. Germline CDR1 reads SQVTM; CDR2 reads ANQGSEA. This CDR3 is 12 amino acids long. CDR3 in amino acids: CSVEGGPGGYTF. CDR3 sequence (DNA): TGCAGCGTTGAAGGAGGCCCGGGGGGCTACACCTTC.

The chain uses TRBV5-1 and TRBJ1-4, with TRBD1 identical over 7 bases. The CDR3 has 15 residues. Germline trimming cut 4 bases from V and 5 bases from J; bases unmatched to any gene: 8. Germline loops: CDR1 SGHRS, CDR2 YFSETQ. The CDR3 sequence: CASSGSGTENEKLFF. DNA of the CDR3: TGCGCCAGCAGCGGCTCCGGGACAGAGAATGAAAAACTGTTTTTT.

The sample holds a few counts of this clone. The CDR3 loop is CASSERTAEQYF. As DNA, the CDR3 is TGTGCCAGCAGTGAACGCACCGCGGAGCAGTACTTC. V is TRBV2 and J is TRBJ2-7; D is unclear. The CDR3 spans 12 residues. V lost 2 bases to trimming and J lost 7 bases, with 9 bases between them. CDR1 and CDR2 (germline): SNHLY, FYNNEI.